The 2 T cell receptor beta chains presented below share a single source sample, sequenced in a study of T cell responses to AZD1222 COVID-19 vaccine. TCRdb's copy holds only in-frame clones and misses some; the assay was immunoSEQ multiplex PCR. Among over 65,000 clones listed, approximately 89% were seen once. This sample comprised peripheral blood, obtained 28 days after the second AZD1222 dose. These receptors were obtained from an adult who received the AZD1222 COVID-19 vaccine.

V is TRBV19 and J is TRBJ2-2, with unresolved D. Germline CDR1 and CDR2: LNHDA and SQIVND (reference sequence). This CDR3 contains 17 residues. The V end lost 8 bases, the J end lost 0 bases, and 19 bases lay between the germline ends. For the CDR3, the DNA is TGTGCCAGTTCGATGAAAAAAAATTTCGCGAACACCGGGGAGCTGTTTTTT. Amino acids: CASSMKKNFANTGELFF.

The rearrangement links TRBV5-6 to TRBJ1-5; D gene unclear. CDR1 and CDR2 from the germline V gene are SGHDT and YYEEEE. This CDR3 has 14 residues. V was clipped by 2 bases and J by 3 bases, with 9 bases between them. The DNA of the CDR3 is TGTGCCAGCAGCTTCGGAACAATCAATCAGCCCCAGCATTTT. Translated: CASSFGTINQPQHF. The variable domain in full, with the rest retrieved from reference TRBV5-6 and TRBJ1-5, is DAGVTQSPTHLIKTRGQQVTLRCSPKSGHDTVSWYQQALGQGPQFIFQYYEEEERQRGNFPDRFSGHQFPNYSSELNVNALLLGDSALYLCASSFGTINQPQHFGDGTRLSIL.